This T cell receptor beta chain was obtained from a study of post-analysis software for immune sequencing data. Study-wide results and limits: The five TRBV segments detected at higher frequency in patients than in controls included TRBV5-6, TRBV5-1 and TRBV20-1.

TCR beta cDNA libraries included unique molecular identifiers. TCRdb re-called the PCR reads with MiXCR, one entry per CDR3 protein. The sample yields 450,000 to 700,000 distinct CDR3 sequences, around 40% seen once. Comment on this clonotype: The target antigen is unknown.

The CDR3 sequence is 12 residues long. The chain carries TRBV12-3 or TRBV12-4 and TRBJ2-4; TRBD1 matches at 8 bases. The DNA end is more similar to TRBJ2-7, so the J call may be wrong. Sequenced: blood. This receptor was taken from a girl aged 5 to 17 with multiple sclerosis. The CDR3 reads CASRITGGEQYF. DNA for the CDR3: TGTGCCAGCAGGATAACAGGGGGCGAGCAGTACTTC.